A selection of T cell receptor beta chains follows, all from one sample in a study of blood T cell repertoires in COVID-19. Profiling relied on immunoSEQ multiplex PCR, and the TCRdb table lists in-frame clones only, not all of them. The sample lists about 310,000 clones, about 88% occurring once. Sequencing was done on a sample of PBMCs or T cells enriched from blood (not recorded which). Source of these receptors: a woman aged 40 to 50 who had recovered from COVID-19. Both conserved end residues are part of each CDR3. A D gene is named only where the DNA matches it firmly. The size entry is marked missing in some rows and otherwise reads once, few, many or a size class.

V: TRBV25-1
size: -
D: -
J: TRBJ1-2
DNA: TGTGCCAGCAGTGAACTGGAGGACTCCACAAACTATGGCTACACCTTC
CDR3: CASSELEDSTNYGYTF

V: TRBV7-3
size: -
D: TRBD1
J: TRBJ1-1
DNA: TGTGCCAGCAGCTTAACGACGGACAGGGGGCGAACTGAAGCTTTCTTT
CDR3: CASSLTTDRGRTEAFF

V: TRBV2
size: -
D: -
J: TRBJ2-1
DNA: TGTGCCAGCAGTGAAGACAGGGTTGGGGTCAATGAGCAGTTCTTC
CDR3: CASSEDRVGVNEQFF

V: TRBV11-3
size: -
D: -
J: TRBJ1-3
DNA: TGTGCCAGCAGGGGAGGGGGAGCCGTTTCTGGAAACACCATATATTTT
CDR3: CASRGGGAVSGNTIYF

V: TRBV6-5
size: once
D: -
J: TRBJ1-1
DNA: TGTGCCAGCGGTTATCCGGTCCGCCGCCCTGAAGCTTTCTTT
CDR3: CASGYPVRRPEAFF

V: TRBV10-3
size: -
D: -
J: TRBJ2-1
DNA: TGTGCCATCAGTGAAGGGGCAGGGCGTATGTATGAGCAGTTCTTC
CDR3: CAISEGAGRMYEQFF

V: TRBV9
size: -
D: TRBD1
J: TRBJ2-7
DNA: TGTGCCAGCAGCGTAACCCAGGGGGCGTACGAGCAGTACTTC
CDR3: CASSVTQGAYEQYF

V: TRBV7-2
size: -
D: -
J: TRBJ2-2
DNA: TGTGCCAGCAGCTTCGGCAGGGGAACCGGGGAGCTGTTTTTT
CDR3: CASSFGRGTGELFF

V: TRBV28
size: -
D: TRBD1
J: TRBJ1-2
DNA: TGTGCCAGCATTCTCGGACAGGATGACTATGGCTACACCTTC
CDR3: CASILGQDDYGYTF

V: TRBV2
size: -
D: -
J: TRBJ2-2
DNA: TGTGCCAGCAGTGACCTCAAGCTTAACACCGGGGAGCTGTTTTTT
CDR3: CASSDLKLNTGELFF

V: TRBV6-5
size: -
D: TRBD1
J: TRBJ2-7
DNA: TGTGCCAGCAGTTCCACCGGACAGGGGACCTACGAGCAGTACTTC
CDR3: CASSSTGQGTYEQYF

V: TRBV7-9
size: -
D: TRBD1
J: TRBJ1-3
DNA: TGTGCCAGCAGCCCGACGCTTCTACAGGGGGTACGAGGAAACACCATATATTTT
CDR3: CASSPTLLQGVRGNTIYF

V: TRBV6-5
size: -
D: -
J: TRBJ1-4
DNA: TGTGCCAGCAGTTCACTCAACATGGGACTAAATGAAAAACTGTTTTTT
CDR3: CASSSLNMGLNEKLFF

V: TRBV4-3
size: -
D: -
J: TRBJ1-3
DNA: TGCGCCAGCAGCCAACAAGACAGCGGAAACACCATATATTTT
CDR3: CASSQQDSGNTIYF

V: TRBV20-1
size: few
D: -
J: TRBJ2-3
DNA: TGCAGTGCCATTAGCACAGATACGCAGTATTTT
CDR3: CSAISTDTQYF

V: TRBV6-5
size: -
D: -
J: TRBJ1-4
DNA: TGTGCCAGCAGTTACGAGGCACAGGTTCAACTGTTTTTT
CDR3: CASSYEAQVQLFF

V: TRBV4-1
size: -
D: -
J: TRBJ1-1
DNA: TGCGCCAGCAGCCAAGATCAGTGGAACACTGAAGCTTTCTTT
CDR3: CASSQDQWNTEAFF

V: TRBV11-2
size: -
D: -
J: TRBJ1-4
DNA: TGTGCCAGCAGCACCACAGGGTTCACTAATGAAAAACTGTTTTTT
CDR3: CASSTTGFTNEKLFF

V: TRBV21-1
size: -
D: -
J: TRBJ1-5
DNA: TGTGCCAGCAGCATCTCCAAGGGAGCACGAGGGTGTCAGCCCCAGCATTTT
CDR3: CASSISKGARGCQPQHF

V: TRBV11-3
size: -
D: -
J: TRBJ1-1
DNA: TGTGCCAGCAGCCCTCAGGCAGGGAAGAACACTGAAGCTTTCTTT
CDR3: CASSPQAGKNTEAFF

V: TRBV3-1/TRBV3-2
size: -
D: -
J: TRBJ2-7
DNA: TGTGCCAGCAGCCAACGGACAGACCTCTACGAGCAGTACTTC
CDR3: CASSQRTDLYEQYF

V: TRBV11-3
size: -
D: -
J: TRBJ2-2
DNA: TGTGCCAGCAGCCGACGGGCTGGGGGCGAGGAGCTGTTTTTT
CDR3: CASSRRAGGEELFF

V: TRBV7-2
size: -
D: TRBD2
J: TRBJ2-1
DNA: TGTGCCAGCAGCTTAACTAGCGACAATGAGCAGTTCTTC
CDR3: CASSLTSDNEQFF

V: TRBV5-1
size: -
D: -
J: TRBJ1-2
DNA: TGCGCCAGCAGCTTGGGACTTGAAGGCTACACCTTC
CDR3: CASSLGLEGYTF

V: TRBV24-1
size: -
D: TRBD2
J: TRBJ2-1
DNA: TGTGCCACCAGTGACCCCGGACTAGCGAGCGAGCAGTTCTTC
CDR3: CATSDPGLASEQFF

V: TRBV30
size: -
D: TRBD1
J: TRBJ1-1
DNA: TGTGCCTGGAACCCGGACAGGGCCACTGAAGCTTTCTTT
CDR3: CAWNPDRATEAFF

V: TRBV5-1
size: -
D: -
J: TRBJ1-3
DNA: TGCGCCAGCAGCTTGGCCGGGACTCCTGGAAACACCATATATTTT
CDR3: CASSLAGTPGNTIYF

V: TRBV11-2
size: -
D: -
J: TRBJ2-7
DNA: TGTGCCAGCAGCTTACCGACGGCCGGGAGTATCTACGAGCAGTACTTC
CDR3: CASSLPTAGSIYEQYF

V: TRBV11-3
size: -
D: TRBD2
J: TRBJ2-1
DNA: TGTGCCAGCAGCTCCACTAGCGGGGGCCCTGAGCAGTTCTTC
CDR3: CASSSTSGGPEQFF

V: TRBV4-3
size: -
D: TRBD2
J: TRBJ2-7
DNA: TGCGCCAGCAGCCAAGTGGCAGGGAGGGACGAGCAGTACTTC
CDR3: CASSQVAGRDEQYF

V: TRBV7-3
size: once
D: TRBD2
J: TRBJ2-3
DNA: TGTGCCAGCAGCTTAGACGGGGGGGCAGGAGATACGCAGTATTTT
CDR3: CASSLDGGAGDTQYF

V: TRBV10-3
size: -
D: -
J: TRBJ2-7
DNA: TGTGCCATCAGTGAGTCCTCACAGTCCTACGAGCAGTACTTC
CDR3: CAISESSQSYEQYF

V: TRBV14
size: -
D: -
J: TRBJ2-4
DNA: TGTGCCAGCAGCCAAAGGGGAGGAAACATTCAGTACTTC
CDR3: CASSQRGGNIQYF

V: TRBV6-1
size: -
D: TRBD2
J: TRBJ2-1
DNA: TGTGCCAGCAGTGAATCTAGCGGGAGGGAATATGAGCAGTTCTTC
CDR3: CASSESSGREYEQFF

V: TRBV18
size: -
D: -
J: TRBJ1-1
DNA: TGTGCCAGCTCACCACCGGTCCAGGGAAGCACTGAAGCTTTCTTT
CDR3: CASSPPVQGSTEAFF

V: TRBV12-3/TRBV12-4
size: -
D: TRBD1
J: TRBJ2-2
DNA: TGTGCCAGCAGTTTAGGGGGACAGGGAGAGTTGTTTTTT
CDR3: CASSLGGQGELFF

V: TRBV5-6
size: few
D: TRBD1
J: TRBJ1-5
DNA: TGTGCCAGCAGCTTCGGGACAGCGCTTCAGCCCCAGCATTTT
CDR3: CASSFGTALQPQHF